The 32 T cell receptor beta chains in this list originate from one sample, sequenced in a study of blood T cell repertoires in COVID-19 (dated by TCRdb to the early 2020s). Receptor amplification or capture employed the immunoSEQ multiplex PCR assay. TCRdb retrieved this table from immuneACCESS and kept in-frame rearrangements only. Not all clones are present; in checked studies, unresolved V genes account for under half, and no reason is known for the remainder. The sample data list approximately 210,000 clones, and roughly 85% of these were observed just once. In total, the top ten clones hold about 2.2% of the sample. Sequenced: peripheral blood. The receptors derive from a man younger than 45 who had recovered from COVID-19.

The chain uses TRBV3-1 (or the pseudogene TRBV3-2) and TRBJ2-3, with 13 bases matching TRBD2. The V and J ends lost 3 bases and 0 bases, in that order; junction bases with no gene match: 9. Germline V CDR1 and CDR2: LGHDT, YNNKEL (reference sequence). The CDR3 is made up of 19 amino acids. The CDR3 here is CASSHRTSGGAESTDTQYF. The CDR3 DNA reads as TGTGCCAGCAGCCACCGAACTAGCGGGGGGGCGGAGAGCACAGATACGCAGTATTTT.

The CDR3 region has the DNA TGTGCCAGGGGGACAGGGAGGGGCACAGGGGAAGCTTTCTTT. Amino acids: CARGTGRGTGEAFF. V is TRBV6-4 and J is TRBJ1-1, with TRBD1 matching over 9 bases. After removal of 9 bases from V and 8 bases from J, the junction contained 13 bases not matched to a gene. From germline, CDR1 is MRHNA and CDR2 SNTAGT. The CDR3 contains 14 residues.

The chain carries TRBV9 and TRBJ2-3; tentative D call: TRBD2 (5 bases). The length of the CDR3 is 13 residues. The germline gives CDR1 SGDLS, CDR2 YYNGEE. With 10 bases removed from V and 0 bases from J, the gap between germline ends came to 12 bases. The CDR3 sequence is CAASGSSTDTQYF. The CDR3 DNA reads TGTGCCGCGAGCGGTTCTAGCACAGATACGCAGTATTTT.

The chain uses TRBV5-4 and TRBJ2-3, with TRBD2 matching over 9 bases. CDR1 is SGHNT, CDR2 YYREEE, per germline (reference sequence). The CDR3 is 16 amino acids. Trimming took 3 bases from V and 4 from J; bases not matched to a gene: 9. CDR3 sequence: CASSSQRGVKSDTQYF. The CDR3 coding sequence is TGTGCCAGCAGCTCTCAGCGGGGGGTTAAGTCAGATACGCAGTATTTT.

The V call is TRBV9, the J call TRBJ1-2; weak D call: TRBD1 (5 bases). The CDR3 spans 15 residues. Trimming removed 3 bases at V and 3 bases at J, with 15 bases between. Germline CDR1 and CDR2: SGDLS and YYNGEE. CDR3 sequence (DNA): TGTGCCAGCAGCGCATACCAGGGCCTGCACTATGGCTACACCTTC. Translating gives CASSAYQGLHYGYTF.

The rearrangement joins TRBV6-2 or TRBV6-3 to TRBJ2-5; TRBD1 matches at 10 bases. From germline, CDR1 is MNHEY and CDR2 SVGEGT. The junction had 10 bases not matched to a gene; V was cut back by 6 bases and J by 0 bases. The CDR3 extends over 17 amino acids. CDR3 protein: CASSPGQGKVHQETQYF. CDR3 DNA: TGTGCCAGCAGCCCGGGACAGGGGAAGGTGCACCAAGAGACCCAGTACTTC.

The rearrangement links TRBV18 to TRBJ1-4; 8 nucleotides agree with TRBD1. Germline loops: CDR1 KGHSH, CDR2 LQKENI. This CDR3 region has 17 residues. J lost 5 bases, V lost 6 bases, and 14 bases had no gene match. DNA of the CDR3: TGTGCCAGCTCTCGGGGGACAGGCTCTAGTCCCAATGAAAAACTGTTTTTT. Residues: CASSRGTGSSPNEKLFF. Using reference TRBV18 and TRBJ1-4 for the parts outside the CDR3, the full variable domain is NAGVMQNPRHLVRRRGQEARLRCSPMKGHSHVYWYRQLPEEGLKFMVYLQKENIIDESGMPKERFSAEFPKEGPSILRIQQVVRGDSAAYFCASSRGTGSSPNEKLFFGSGTQLSVL.

The chain employs TRBV7-6 and TRBJ1-2; no reliable D call. Germline CDR1 SGHVS, CDR2 FNYEAQ. The V and J ends lost 5 bases and 2 bases respectively, with 12 bases between them. The CDR3 length is 14 residues. The CDR3 nucleotides are TGTGCCAGCAGCGCCCTTCGGGGAAACTATGGCTACACCTTC. Protein: CASSALRGNYGYTF.

The chain is built from TRBV2 and TRBJ1-1, with D possibly matching TRBD1 (5 bases). CDR1 is SNHLY and CDR2 is FYNNEI in the germline V gene. CDR3 size: 13 residues. Between the trimmed V and J ends, which lost 9 bases and 4 bases, there was a span of 15 bases. The CDR3 sequence: CASSQGPSTEAFF. In DNA form, the CDR3 reads TGTGCCAGTTCCCAGGGTCCCAGCACTGAAGCTTTCTTT.

V usage is TRBV11-2 and J usage is TRBJ1-1; 7 bases align to TRBD1. The junction had 13 bases not matched to a gene; V was cut back by 7 bases and J by 5 bases. This CDR3 is built from 15 residues. CDR1 is SGHAT and CDR2 is FQNNGV in the germline V gene. The CDR3 nucleotides are TGTGCCAGCACCGTCTTTACAGGGGTGGGGACTGAAGCTTTCTTT. This encodes CASTVFTGVGTEAFF.

This rearrangement joins TRBV7-2 to TRBJ2-7; 11 bases align to TRBD1. Germline assignment: CDR1 SGHTA and CDR2 FQGNSA. The CDR3 is 15 amino acids. V was clipped by 5 bases and J by 5 bases; unmatched bases: 8. CDR3 sequence: CASSPDRGRGDEQYF. The CDR3 DNA follows: TGTGCCAGCAGCCCGGACAGGGGGCGCGGGGACGAGCAGTACTTC.

The chain uses TRBV2 and TRBJ2-7; the match to TRBD1 covers 9 bases. This CDR3 region has 16 residues. Per the germline V gene, CDR1 is SNHLY and CDR2 is FYNNEI. V lost 2 bases to trimming and J lost 3 bases; unmatched junction nucleotides: 8. The CDR3 region is CASSEHRQGGVYEQYF. For the CDR3, the DNA is TGTGCCAGCAGTGAACATCGACAGGGGGGGGTCTACGAGCAGTACTTC. The full variable domain, its missing parts supplied by reference TRBV2 and TRBJ2-7, is EPEVTQTPSHQVTQMGQEVILRCVPISNHLYFYWYRQILGQKVEFLVSFYNNEISEKSEIFDDQFSVERPDGSNFTLKIRSTKLEDSAMYFCASSEHRQGGVYEQYFGPGTRLTVT.

This chain links TRBV15 with TRBJ2-7; D might be TRBD1 (5 bases). The length of the CDR3 is 12 residues. The ends were cut back, 3 bases at V and 3 bases at J, with 6 bases in the middle. The germline V gene encodes CDR1 LNHNV and CDR2 YYDKDF (reference sequence). CDR3 nucleotides: TGTGCCACCAGCAGCGACAGCTACGAGCAGTACTTC. Its protein is CATSSDSYEQYF. The full variable domain, in which reference TRBV15 and TRBJ2-7 provide the parts outside the CDR3, is DAMVIQNPRYQVTQFGKPVTLSCSQTLNHNVMYWYQQKSSQAPKLLFHYYDKDFNNEADTPDNFQSRRPNTSFCFLDIRSPGLGDTAMYLCATSSDSYEQYFGPGTRLTVT.

To note about this clone: One junction end disagrees with the germline gene, perhaps due to a read error. This chain uses TRBV10-1 with TRBJ2-3; 9 nucleotides align to TRBD2. Germline values: CDR1 WNHNN, CDR2 SYGVQD (reference sequence). The CDR3 totals 16 residues. CDR3 bases: TGCGCCAGCAGTGAGTCTGGCGGGGGGGCCACAAATACGCAGTATTTT. Translating gives CASSESGGGATNTQYF.

This clone was seen a few times. The rearrangement uses TRBV5-1 and TRBJ1-2; 7 bases map to TRBD1. Trimming cost V 4 bases and J 4 bases; bases outside gene matches: 7. Germline CDR1 SGHRS, CDR2 YFSETQ. The CDR3 length is 14 residues. CDR3 region: CASSPQGQFYGYTF. The CDR3 bases are TGCGCCAGCAGCCCCCAGGGACAGTTCTATGGCTACACCTTC. The full variable domain, completed using reference TRBV5-1 and TRBJ1-2, is KAGVTQTPRYLIKTRGQQVTLSCSPISGHRSVSWYQQTPGQGLQFLFEYFSETQRNKGNFPGRFSGRQFSNSRSEMNVSTLELGDSALYLCASSPQGQFYGYTFGSGTRLTVV.

This chain links TRBV5-4 with TRBJ2-5; no clear D. The CDR3 is 13 residues long. The germline CDR1 and CDR2 sequences are SGHNT and YYREEE (reference sequence). V was trimmed by 4 bases and J by 2 bases, leaving 9 bases between them. CDR3 region: CASSLTAQETQYF. The CDR3 region has the DNA TGTGCCAGCAGCCTAACAGCTCAAGAGACCCAGTACTTC.

The chain couples TRBV6-5 to TRBJ1-5; 11 nucleotides match TRBD1. The CDR3 covers 16 residues. Germline assignment: CDR1 MNHEY and CDR2 SVGAGI. After removal of 4 bases from V and 2 bases from J, the junction contained 4 bases not matched to a gene. The DNA of the CDR3 is TGTGCCAGCAGTTCCGGGACAGGGGGAGGCAATCAGCCCCAGCATTTT. Its translation: CASSSGTGGGNQPQHF.

This clone was seen just once. The chain has TRBV6-6 and TRBJ1-5; TRBD1 is a possible D gene (5 bases). Germline CDR1 MNHNY, CDR2 SVGAGI (reference sequence). The V and J ends lost 2 bases and 9 bases respectively, with 11 bases between them. The CDR3 is 13 residues long. The CDR3 sequence: CASSYGGGGPQHF. The CDR3, as DNA: TGTGCCAGCAGTTACGGCGGGGGAGGGCCCCAGCATTTT.

V and J are TRBV27 and TRBJ2-7; no reliable D call. CDR3 length equals 12 residues. Germline V gene lookup returns CDR1 MNHEY and CDR2 SMNVEV (reference sequence). Trimming shortened V by 3 bases and J by 0 bases, and 3 bases separated the two germline ends. DNA of the CDR3: TGTGCCAGCAGTTTTAGCTCCTACGAGCAGTACTTC. It codes for CASSFSSYEQYF.

The rearrangement links TRBV10-3 to TRBJ1-4; a weak D match, TRBD1 (6 bases). V was pared by 3 bases and J by 6 bases, with 11 bases between. CDR3 length equals 14 residues. Per the germline V gene, CDR1 is ENHRY and CDR2 is SYGVKD. CDR3 sequence (DNA): TGTGCCATCAGTGACTCCAGGGGAGATGAAAAACTGTTTTTT. Protein: CAISDSRGDEKLFF.

V is TRBV5-4 and J is TRBJ2-5; 9 bases align to TRBD2. CDR1 and CDR2 (germline): SGHNT, YYREEE (reference sequence). The CDR3 is made up of 13 amino acids. With 4 bases clipped from V and 10 bases from J, the junction kept 8 bases outside the gene matches. Here the CDR3 DNA reads TGTGCCAGCAGCGCCGGACTAGCGAAGGGCCAGTACTTC. As protein: CASSAGLAKGQYF.

The rearrangement joins TRBV18 to TRBJ1-1; D unresolved. CDR3 length: 14 residues. Deletions cut 2 bases from V and 5 bases from J, with 12 bases between. Germline CDR1 is KGHSH and CDR2 is LQKENI. The chain's CDR3 is CASSPDLGVTEAFF. CDR3 DNA: TGTGCCAGCTCACCAGATCTGGGAGTTACTGAAGCTTTCTTT.

The rearrangement links TRBV7-2 to TRBJ2-3, with D perhaps TRBD2 (6 bases). Trimming pared 1 base from V and 2 bases from J, leaving 16 bases between. The CDR3 is 17 residues long. Germline loops: CDR1 SGHTA, CDR2 FQGNSA. The CDR3 DNA is TGTGCCAGCAGCTTAGGTTTTAGGACTACGTCCACAGATACGCAGTATTTT. It translates to CASSLGFRTTSTDTQYF.

The J gene is TRBJ2-1, the V gene TRBV3-1 (or the pseudogene TRBV3-2); 9 bases agree with TRBD1. Germline V lookup: CDR1 LGHDT, CDR2 YNNKEL (reference sequence). Trimming at V came to 8 bases and at J to 5 bases, leaving 7 bases not matched to a gene. The CDR3 is 14 amino acids. CDR3: CASSWDRAHNEQFF. The CDR3 DNA reads as TGTGCCAGCTCTTGGGACAGGGCTCACAATGAGCAGTTCTTC.

This chain connects TRBV2 to TRBJ1-3; D is unresolved. Germline V gene data show CDR1 as SNHLY and CDR2 as FYNNEI. This CDR3 contains 16 residues. Deletions cut 4 bases from V and 0 bases from J, with 13 bases between. In DNA, the CDR3 is TGTGCCAGCAGTGTTTTTGAACTTTACTCTGGAAACACCATATATTTT. As protein: CASSVFELYSGNTIYF. Combining the CDR3 with reference TRBV2 and TRBJ1-3 gives the whole variable domain EPEVTQTPSHQVTQMGQEVILRCVPISNHLYFYWYRQILGQKVEFLVSFYNNEISEKSEIFDDQFSVERPDGSNFTLKIRSTKLEDSAMYFCASSVFELYSGNTIYFGEGSWLTVV.

This clone was found once. The chain uses TRBV6-5 and TRBJ1-2; D is unresolved. CDR3 size: 14 residues. Germline V gene lookup returns CDR1 MNHEY and CDR2 SVGAGI. V lost 1 base and J 6 bases, leaving 12 bases between the germline ends. This CDR3 is CASSYYPLGDGYTF. CDR3 sequence (DNA): TGTGCCAGCAGTTACTACCCCCTAGGAGATGGCTACACCTTC.

CDR3 loop: CASTMILPGNEKLFF. The CDR3 coding sequence is TGCGCCAGCACCATGATACTCCCAGGGAATGAAAAACTGTTTTTT. The chain couples TRBV10-2 to TRBJ1-4; tentatively, D is TRBD1 (5 bases). Trimming pared 7 bases from V and 5 bases from J, leaving 17 bases between. CDR1 WSHSY and CDR2 SAAADI come from the germline V gene. The CDR3 extends over 15 amino acids.

V is TRBV5-4 and J is TRBJ2-7; 12 bases match TRBD2. Germline CDR1 is SGHNT and CDR2 is YYREEE (reference sequence). With 1 base clipped from V and 9 bases from J, the junction kept 5 bases outside the gene matches. This CDR3 has 14 residues. The DNA for the CDR3 is TGTGCCAGCAGCTTGATCCCTAGCGGGAGGGGGCAGTACTTC. Its protein is CASSLIPSGRGQYF.

This chain uses TRBV5-4 with TRBJ2-2; D is possibly TRBD2 (7 bases). This CDR3 has 15 residues. Trimming removed 1 base at V and 4 bases at J, with 11 bases between. Germline assignment: CDR1 SGHNT and CDR2 YYREEE (reference sequence). The CDR3 spells CASSLSGGRTGELFF. The CDR3 coding sequence is TGTGCCAGCAGCTTGTCGGGGGGCCGCACCGGGGAGCTGTTTTTT. Drawing the rest from reference TRBV5-4 and TRBJ2-2, the complete variable domain is ETGVTQSPTHLIKTRGQQVTLRCSSQSGHNTVSWYQQALGQGPQFIFQYYREEENGRGNFPPRFSGLQFPNYSSELNVNALELDDSALYLCASSLSGGRTGELFFGEGSRLTVL.

The chain carries TRBV7-9 and TRBJ2-5; perhaps TRBD1 as D (5 bases). The CDR3 loop spans 13 amino acids. Deletions cut 5 bases from V and 2 bases from J, with 9 bases between. Germline V lookup: CDR1 SEHNR, CDR2 FQNEAQ (reference sequence). The CDR3 DNA reads TGTGCCAGCAGCCGACAGCTACAAGAGACCCAGTACTTC. It specifies CASSRQLQETQYF.

The rearrangement uses TRBV11-2 and TRBJ1-1; possibly TRBD1 for D (6 bases). With 1 base removed from V and 10 bases from J, the gap between germline ends came to 10 bases. The CDR3 length is 12 residues. Germline-derived CDR1 and CDR2 are SGHAT and FQNNGV. The CDR3 DNA is TGTGCCAGCAGCTTAGTTAGGACAGCAGCTTTCTTT. It yields the protein CASSLVRTAAFF.

The chain uses TRBV6-5 and TRBJ1-1, with a weak D call TRBD1 (6 bases). In germline, CDR1 is MNHEY, CDR2 SVGAGI. V lost 7 bases, J lost 6 bases, and 12 bases lay in between. This CDR3 comprises 12 residues. The CDR3: CASKDSLPEAFF. CDR3 DNA: TGTGCCAGCAAGGACAGTCTCCCTGAAGCTTTCTTT.